This T cell receptor (beta chain) was obtained from a study of blood T cell repertoires in COVID-19. Study at large: Collection of acute and convalescent COVID-19 samples took place in the United States, Italy and Spain. T cells, B-cell-depleted T cells, or PBMCs provided the cDNA or gDNA that served as material.

Profiling relied on immunoSEQ multiplex PCR, and the TCRdb table lists in-frame clones only, not all of them. The repertoire consists of 100,000 to 150,000 clones, with 70% to 90% occurring once and the leading ten covering roughly 2.2%. The CDR3 contains 15 residues. CDR1 is MNHNY, CDR2 SVGAGI, per germline (reference sequence). Trimming at V came to 5 bases and at J to 3 bases, leaving 8 bases not matched to a gene. This sequence originates from a man aged 70-80 years with active COVID-19. Input material: peripheral blood. This chain joins TRBV6-6 and TRBJ2-7; 9 bases fit TRBD1. The CDR3 reads CASSPAGTGIYEQYF. CDR3 nucleotide sequence: TGTGCCAGCAGTCCGGCCGGGACAGGGATCTACGAGCAGTACTTC.